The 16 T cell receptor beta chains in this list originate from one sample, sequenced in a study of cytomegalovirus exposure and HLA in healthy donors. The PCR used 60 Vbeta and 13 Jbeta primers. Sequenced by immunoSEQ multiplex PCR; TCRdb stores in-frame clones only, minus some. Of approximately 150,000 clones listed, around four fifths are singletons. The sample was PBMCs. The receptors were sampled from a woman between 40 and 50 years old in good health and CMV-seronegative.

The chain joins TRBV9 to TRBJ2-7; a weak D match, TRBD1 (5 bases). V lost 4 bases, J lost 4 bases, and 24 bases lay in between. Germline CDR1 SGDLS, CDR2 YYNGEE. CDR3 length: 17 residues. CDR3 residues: CASSPRSGHQWFYEQYF. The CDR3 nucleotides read TGTGCCAGCAGCCCGAGATCAGGGCATCAATGGTTTTACGAGCAGTACTTC.

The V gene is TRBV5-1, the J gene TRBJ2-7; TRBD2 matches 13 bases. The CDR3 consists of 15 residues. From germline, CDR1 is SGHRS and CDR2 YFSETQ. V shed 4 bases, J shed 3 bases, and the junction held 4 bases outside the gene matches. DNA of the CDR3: TGCGCCAGCAGCGATCGGACTAGCGGGAGCTACGAGCAGTACTTC. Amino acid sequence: CASSDRTSGSYEQYF.

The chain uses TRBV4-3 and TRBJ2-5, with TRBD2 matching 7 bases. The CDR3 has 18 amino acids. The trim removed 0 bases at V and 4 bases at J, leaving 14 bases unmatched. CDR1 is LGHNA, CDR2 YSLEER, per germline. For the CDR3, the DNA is TGCGCCAGCAGCCAAGATTGGGGTAGGGAGGGAGTGGGAGAGACCCAGTACTTC. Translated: CASSQDWGREGVGETQYF.

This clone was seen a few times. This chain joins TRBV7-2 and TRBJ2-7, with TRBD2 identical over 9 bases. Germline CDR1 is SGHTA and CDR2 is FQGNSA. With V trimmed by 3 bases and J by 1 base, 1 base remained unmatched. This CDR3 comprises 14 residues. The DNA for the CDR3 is TGTGCCAGCAGCTTTAGCGGGAGTTCCTACGAGCAGTACTTC. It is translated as CASSFSGSSYEQYF.

The CDR3 coding sequence is TGTGCCAGCAGTCTCCCGACAGGAATGTTTGAAGCTTTCTTT. Translation: CASSLPTGMFEAFF. The chain employs TRBV4-2 and TRBJ1-1; D possibly corresponds to TRBD1 (6 bases). The V gene's germline CDR1 is LGHNA and CDR2 YNFKEQ. The V gene lost 6 bases and the J gene lost 7 bases, with 18 bases spanning the gap. This CDR3 contains 14 residues.

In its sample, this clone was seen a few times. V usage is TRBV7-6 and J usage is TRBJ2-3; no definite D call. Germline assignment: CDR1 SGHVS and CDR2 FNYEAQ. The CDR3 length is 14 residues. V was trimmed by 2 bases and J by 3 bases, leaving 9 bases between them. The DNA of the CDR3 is TGTGCCAGCAGCTTAAATCCTAATACAGATACGCAGTATTTT. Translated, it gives CASSLNPNTDTQYF.

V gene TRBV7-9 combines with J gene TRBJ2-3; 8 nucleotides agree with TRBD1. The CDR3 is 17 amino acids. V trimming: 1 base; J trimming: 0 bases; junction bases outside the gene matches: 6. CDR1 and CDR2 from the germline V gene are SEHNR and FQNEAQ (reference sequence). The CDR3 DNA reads TGTGCCAGCAGCTTAGGCCGACAGGGGAGGAGCACAGATACGCAGTATTTT. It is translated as CASSLGRQGRSTDTQYF.

The CDR3: CASSQGTGTTYEQYF. DNA of the CDR3: TGTGCCAGCAGCCAAGGGACAGGGACAACCTACGAGCAGTACTTC. This sequence joins TRBV7-7 and TRBJ2-7; 9 bases fit TRBD1. Unmatched junction bases numbered 7, after V lost 5 bases and J lost 2 bases. CDR1 is SSHAT, CDR2 FNYEAQ, per germline (reference sequence). The CDR3 contains 15 residues.

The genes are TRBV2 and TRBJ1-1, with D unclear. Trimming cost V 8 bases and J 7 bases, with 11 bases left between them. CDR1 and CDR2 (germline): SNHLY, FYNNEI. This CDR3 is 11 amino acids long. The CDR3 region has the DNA TGTGCCAGCGACCAGCGGGTTGAAGCTTTCTTT. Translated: CASDQRVEAFF.

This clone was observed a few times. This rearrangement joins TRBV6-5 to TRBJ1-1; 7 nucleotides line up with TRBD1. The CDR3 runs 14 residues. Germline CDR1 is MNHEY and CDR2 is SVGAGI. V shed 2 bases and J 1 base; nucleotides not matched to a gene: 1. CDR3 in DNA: TGTGCCAGCAGTTACCGACAGGGGAACACTGAAGCTTTCTTT. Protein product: CASSYRQGNTEAFF.

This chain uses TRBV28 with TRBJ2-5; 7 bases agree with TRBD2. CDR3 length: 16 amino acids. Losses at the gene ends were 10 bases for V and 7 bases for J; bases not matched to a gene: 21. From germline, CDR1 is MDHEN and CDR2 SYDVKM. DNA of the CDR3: TGTGCCATCTCCAAGGACTGGGAGGGAGGCACGTCGACCCAGTACTTC. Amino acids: CAISKDWEGGTSTQYF.

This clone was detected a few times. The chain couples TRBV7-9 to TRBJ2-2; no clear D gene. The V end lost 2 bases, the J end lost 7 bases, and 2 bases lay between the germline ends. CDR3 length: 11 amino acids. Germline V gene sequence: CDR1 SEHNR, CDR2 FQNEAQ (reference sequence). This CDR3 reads CASSLLGELFF. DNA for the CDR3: TGTGCCAGCAGCTTACTCGGGGAGCTGTTTTTT.

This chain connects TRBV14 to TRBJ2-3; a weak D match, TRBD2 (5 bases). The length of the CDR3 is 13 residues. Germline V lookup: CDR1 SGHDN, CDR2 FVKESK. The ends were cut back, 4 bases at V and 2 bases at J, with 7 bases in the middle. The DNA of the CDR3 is TGTGCCAGCAGCCCACTAGTCACAGATACGCAGTATTTT. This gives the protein CASSPLVTDTQYF. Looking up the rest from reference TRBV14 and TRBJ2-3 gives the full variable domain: EAGVTQFPSHSVIEKGQTVTLRCDPISGHDNLYWYRRVMGKEIKFLLHFVKESKQDESGMPNNRFLAERTGGTYSTLKVQPAELEDSGVYFCASSPLVTDTQYFGPGTRLTVL.

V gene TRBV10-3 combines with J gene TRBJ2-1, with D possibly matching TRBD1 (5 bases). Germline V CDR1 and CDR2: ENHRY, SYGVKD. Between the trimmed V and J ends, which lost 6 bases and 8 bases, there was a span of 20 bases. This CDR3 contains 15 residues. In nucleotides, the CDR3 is TGTGCCATCAGAGGAATCACTCAGACCAGGGATGAGCAGTTCTTC. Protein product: CAIRGITQTRDEQFF.

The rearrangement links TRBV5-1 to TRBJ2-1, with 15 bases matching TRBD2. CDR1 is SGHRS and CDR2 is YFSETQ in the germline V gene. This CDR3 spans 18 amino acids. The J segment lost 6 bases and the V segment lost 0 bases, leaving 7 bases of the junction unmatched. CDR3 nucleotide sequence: TGCGCCAGCAGCTTGGGGACTAGCGGGAGGGTAGTTTCCAATGAGCAGTTCTTC. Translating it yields CASSLGTSGRVVSNEQFF. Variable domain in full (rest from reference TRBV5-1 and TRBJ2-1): KAGVTQTPRYLIKTRGQQVTLSCSPISGHRSVSWYQQTPGQGLQFLFEYFSETQRNKGNFPGRFSGRQFSNSRSEMNVSTLELGDSALYLCASSLGTSGRVVSNEQFFGPGTRLTVL.

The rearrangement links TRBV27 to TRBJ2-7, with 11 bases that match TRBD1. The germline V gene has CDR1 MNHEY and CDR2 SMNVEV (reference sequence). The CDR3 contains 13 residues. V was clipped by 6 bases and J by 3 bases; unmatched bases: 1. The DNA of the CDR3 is TGTGCCAGCAGCGGGACAGGGGGCTACGAGCAGTACTTC. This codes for CASSGTGGYEQYF.